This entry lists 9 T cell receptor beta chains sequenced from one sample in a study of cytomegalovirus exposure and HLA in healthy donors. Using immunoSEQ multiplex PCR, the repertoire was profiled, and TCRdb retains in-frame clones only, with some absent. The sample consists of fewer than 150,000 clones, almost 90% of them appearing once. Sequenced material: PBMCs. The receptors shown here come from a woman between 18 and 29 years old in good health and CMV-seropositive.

DNA for the CDR3: TGTGCCAGCAGCACAAAAAGCGGACAGACCTACGAGCAGTACTTC. This gives the protein CASSTKSGQTYEQYF. V is TRBV7-9 and J is TRBJ2-7; possible D gene TRBD1, 6 bases. The germline gives CDR1 SEHNR, CDR2 FQNEAQ (reference sequence). With 5 bases removed from V and 2 bases from J, the gap between germline ends came to 16 bases. This CDR3 region has 15 residues.

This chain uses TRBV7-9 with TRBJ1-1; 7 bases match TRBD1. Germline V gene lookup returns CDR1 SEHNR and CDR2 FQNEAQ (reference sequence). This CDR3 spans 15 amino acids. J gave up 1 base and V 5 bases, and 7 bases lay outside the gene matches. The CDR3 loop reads CASSALHRGNTEAFF. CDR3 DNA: TGTGCCAGCAGCGCCCTCCACAGGGGGAACACTGAAGCTTTCTTT. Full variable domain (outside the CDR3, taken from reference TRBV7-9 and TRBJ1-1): DTGVSQNPRHKITKRGQNVTFRCDPISEHNRLYWYRQTLGQGPEFLTYFQNEAQLEKSRLLSDRFSAERPKGSFSTLEIQRTEQGDSAMYLCASSALHRGNTEAFFGQGTRLTVV.

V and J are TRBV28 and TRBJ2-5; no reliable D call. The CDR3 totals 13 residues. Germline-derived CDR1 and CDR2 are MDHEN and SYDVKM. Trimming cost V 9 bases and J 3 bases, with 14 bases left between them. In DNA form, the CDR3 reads TGTGCCAGTCTAACTCCCGGTGAAGAGACCCAGTACTTC. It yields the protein CASLTPGEETQYF.

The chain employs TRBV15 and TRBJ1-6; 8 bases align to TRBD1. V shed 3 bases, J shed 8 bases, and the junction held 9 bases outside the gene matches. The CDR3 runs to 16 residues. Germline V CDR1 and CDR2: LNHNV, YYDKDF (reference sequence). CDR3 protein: CATSRMGQVGDSPLHF. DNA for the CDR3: TGTGCCACCAGCAGGATGGGACAGGTAGGGGATTCACCCCTCCACTTT.

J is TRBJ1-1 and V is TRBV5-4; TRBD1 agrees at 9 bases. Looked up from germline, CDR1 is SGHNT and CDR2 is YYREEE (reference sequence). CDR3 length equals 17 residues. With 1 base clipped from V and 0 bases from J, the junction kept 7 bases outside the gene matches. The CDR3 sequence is CASSLSGQGSMNTEAFF. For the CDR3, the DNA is TGTGCCAGCAGCTTGAGTGGACAGGGGAGTATGAACACTGAAGCTTTCTTT.

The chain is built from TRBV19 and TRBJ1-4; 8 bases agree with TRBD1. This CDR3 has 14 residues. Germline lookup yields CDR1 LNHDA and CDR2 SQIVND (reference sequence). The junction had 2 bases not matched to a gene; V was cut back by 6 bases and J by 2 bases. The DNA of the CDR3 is TGTGCCAGTAGACCAGGGGGCACTAATGAAAAACTGTTTTTT. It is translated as CASRPGGTNEKLFF.

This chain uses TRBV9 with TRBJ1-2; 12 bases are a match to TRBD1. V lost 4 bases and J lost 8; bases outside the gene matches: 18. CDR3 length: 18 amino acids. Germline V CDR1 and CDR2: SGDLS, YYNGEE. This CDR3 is CASSYDSGTGGLRLGYTF. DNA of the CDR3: TGTGCCAGCAGCTATGATAGCGGGACAGGGGGCCTTAGATTAGGCTACACCTTC. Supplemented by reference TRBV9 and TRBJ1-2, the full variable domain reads DSGVTQTPKHLITATGQRVTLRCSPRSGDLSVYWYQQSLDQGLQFLIQYYNGEERAKGNILERFSAQQFPDLHSELNLSSLELGDSALYFCASSYDSGTGGLRLGYTFGSGTRLTVV.

CDR3 amino acids: CAWSPGQGGGYTF. CDR3 bases: TGTGCCTGGAGCCCGGGACAGGGGGGTGGCTACACCTTC. This sequence joins TRBV30 and TRBJ1-2; 11 bases match TRBD1. In germline, CDR1 is GTSNPN, CDR2 SVGIG (reference sequence). With 3 bases clipped from V and 7 bases from J, the junction kept 4 bases outside the gene matches. This CDR3 contains 13 residues.

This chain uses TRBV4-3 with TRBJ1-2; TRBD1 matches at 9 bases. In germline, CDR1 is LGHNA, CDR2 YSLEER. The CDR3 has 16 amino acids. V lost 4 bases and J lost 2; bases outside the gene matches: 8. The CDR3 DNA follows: TGCGCCAGCAGCCCCAATAAGGGACAGGGAAACTATGGCTACACCTTC. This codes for CASSPNKGQGNYGYTF.